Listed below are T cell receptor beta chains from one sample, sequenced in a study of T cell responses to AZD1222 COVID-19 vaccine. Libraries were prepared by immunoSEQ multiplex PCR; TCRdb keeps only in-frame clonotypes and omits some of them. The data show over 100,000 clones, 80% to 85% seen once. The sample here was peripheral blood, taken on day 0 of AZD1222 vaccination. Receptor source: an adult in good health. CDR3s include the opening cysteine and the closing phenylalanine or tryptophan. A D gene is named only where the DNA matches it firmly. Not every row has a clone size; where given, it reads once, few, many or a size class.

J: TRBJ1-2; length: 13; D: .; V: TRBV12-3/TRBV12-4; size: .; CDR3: CASSLSKNYGYTF; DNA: TGTGCCAGCAGTTTATCCAAGAACTATGGCTACACCTTC
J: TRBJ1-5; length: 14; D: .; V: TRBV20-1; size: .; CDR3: CSASPTTRSQPQHF; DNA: TGCAGTGCTAGTCCCACGACCCGGAGTCAGCCCCAGCATTTT
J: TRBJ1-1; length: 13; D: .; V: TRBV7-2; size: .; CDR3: CASSLEGDTEAFF; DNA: TGTGCCAGCAGCTTAGAAGGAGACACTGAAGCTTTCTTT
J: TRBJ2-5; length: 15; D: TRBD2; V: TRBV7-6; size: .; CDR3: CASSFGSGGAETQYF; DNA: TGTGCCAGCAGCTTTGGCAGCGGGGGGGCTGAGACCCAGTACTTC
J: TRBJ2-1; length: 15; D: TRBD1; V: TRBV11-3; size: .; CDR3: CASSLAGGVNNEQFF; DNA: TGTGCCAGCAGCTTAGCAGGGGGCGTAAACAATGAGCAGTTCTTC
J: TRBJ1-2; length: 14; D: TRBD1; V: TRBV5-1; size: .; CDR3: CASSLGTGEYGYTF; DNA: TGCGCCAGCAGCTTGGGGACAGGGGAGTATGGCTACACCTTC
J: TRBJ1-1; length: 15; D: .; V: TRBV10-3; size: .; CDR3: CAISESPGVNTEAFF; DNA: TGTGCCATCAGTGAGTCACCAGGGGTGAACACTGAAGCTTTCTTT
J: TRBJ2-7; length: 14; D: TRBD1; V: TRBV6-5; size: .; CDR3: CASTLDRGRYEQYF; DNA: TGTGCCAGCACATTGGACAGGGGTCGTTACGAGCAGTACTTC
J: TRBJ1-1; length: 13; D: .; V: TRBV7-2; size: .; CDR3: CASSLATGTEAFF; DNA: TGTGCCAGCAGCTTAGCGACGGGCACTGAAGCTTTCTTT
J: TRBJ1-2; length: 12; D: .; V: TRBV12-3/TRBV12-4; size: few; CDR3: CASGLDSYGYTF; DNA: TGTGCCAGCGGACTTGACAGCTATGGCTACACCTTC
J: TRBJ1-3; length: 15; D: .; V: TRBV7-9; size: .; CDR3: CASSLEQAGLNTIYF; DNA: TGTGCCAGCAGCTTAGAACAGGCTGGATTAAACACCATATATTTT
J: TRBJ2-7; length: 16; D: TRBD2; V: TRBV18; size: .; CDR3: CASSLSSGRAGREQYF; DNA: TGTGCCAGCTCACTCTCTAGCGGGAGGGCCGGACGCGAGCAGTACTTC
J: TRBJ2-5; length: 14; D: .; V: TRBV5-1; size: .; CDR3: CASSLSGNQETQYF; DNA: TGCGCCAGCAGCTTGAGTGGAAATCAAGAGACCCAGTACTTC
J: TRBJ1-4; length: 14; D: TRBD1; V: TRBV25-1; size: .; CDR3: CASSATGGEEKLFF; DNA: TGTGCCAGCAGTGCGACAGGGGGCGAAGAAAAACTGTTTTTT
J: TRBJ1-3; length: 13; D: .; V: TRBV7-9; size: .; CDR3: CASSPGSGNTIYF; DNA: TGTGCCAGCAGCCCCGGCTCTGGAAACACCATATATTTT
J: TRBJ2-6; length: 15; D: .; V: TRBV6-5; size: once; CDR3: CASSASGAGANVLTF; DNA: TGTGCCAGCAGCGCCTCAGGGGCTGGGGCCAACGTCCTGACTTTC
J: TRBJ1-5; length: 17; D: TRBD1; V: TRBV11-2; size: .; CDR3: CASSLAGGGLSNQPQHF; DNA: TGTGCCAGCAGCTTAGCAGGGGGAGGATTGAGCAATCAGCCCCAGCATTTT
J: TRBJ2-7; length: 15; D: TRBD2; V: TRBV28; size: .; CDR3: CASSSAGTSSYEQYF; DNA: TGTGCCAGCAGTTCAGCGGGGACGAGCTCCTACGAGCAGTACTTC
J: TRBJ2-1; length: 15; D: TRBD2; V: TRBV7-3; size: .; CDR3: CASSLGLADNNEQFF; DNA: TGTGCCAGCAGCTTAGGACTAGCCGATAACAATGAGCAGTTCTTC
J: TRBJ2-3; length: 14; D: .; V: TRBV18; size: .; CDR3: CASSPPASTDTQYF; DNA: TGTGCCAGCTCACCGCCAGCTAGCACAGATACGCAGTATTTT
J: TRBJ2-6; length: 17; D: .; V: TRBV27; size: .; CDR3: CASKNVISLPGANVLTF; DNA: TGTGCCAGCAAGAACGTGATAAGTCTCCCCGGGGCCAACGTCCTGACTTTC
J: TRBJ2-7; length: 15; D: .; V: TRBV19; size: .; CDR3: CASSITGPTPYEQYF; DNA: TGTGCCAGTAGTATAACCGGCCCGACTCCCTACGAGCAGTACTTC
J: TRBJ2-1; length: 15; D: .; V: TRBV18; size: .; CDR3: CASLGQRKAYNEQFF; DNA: TGTGCCAGCCTAGGCCAGCGGAAAGCCTACAATGAGCAGTTCTTC
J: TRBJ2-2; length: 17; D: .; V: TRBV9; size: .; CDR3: CASSVDPGTGNTGELFF; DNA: TGTGCCAGCAGCGTAGATCCCGGGACGGGGAACACCGGGGAGCTGTTTTTT
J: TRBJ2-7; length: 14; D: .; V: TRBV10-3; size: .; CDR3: CAISTGSVWNEQYF; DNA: TGTGCCATCAGTACAGGGTCGGTGTGGAACGAGCAGTACTTC